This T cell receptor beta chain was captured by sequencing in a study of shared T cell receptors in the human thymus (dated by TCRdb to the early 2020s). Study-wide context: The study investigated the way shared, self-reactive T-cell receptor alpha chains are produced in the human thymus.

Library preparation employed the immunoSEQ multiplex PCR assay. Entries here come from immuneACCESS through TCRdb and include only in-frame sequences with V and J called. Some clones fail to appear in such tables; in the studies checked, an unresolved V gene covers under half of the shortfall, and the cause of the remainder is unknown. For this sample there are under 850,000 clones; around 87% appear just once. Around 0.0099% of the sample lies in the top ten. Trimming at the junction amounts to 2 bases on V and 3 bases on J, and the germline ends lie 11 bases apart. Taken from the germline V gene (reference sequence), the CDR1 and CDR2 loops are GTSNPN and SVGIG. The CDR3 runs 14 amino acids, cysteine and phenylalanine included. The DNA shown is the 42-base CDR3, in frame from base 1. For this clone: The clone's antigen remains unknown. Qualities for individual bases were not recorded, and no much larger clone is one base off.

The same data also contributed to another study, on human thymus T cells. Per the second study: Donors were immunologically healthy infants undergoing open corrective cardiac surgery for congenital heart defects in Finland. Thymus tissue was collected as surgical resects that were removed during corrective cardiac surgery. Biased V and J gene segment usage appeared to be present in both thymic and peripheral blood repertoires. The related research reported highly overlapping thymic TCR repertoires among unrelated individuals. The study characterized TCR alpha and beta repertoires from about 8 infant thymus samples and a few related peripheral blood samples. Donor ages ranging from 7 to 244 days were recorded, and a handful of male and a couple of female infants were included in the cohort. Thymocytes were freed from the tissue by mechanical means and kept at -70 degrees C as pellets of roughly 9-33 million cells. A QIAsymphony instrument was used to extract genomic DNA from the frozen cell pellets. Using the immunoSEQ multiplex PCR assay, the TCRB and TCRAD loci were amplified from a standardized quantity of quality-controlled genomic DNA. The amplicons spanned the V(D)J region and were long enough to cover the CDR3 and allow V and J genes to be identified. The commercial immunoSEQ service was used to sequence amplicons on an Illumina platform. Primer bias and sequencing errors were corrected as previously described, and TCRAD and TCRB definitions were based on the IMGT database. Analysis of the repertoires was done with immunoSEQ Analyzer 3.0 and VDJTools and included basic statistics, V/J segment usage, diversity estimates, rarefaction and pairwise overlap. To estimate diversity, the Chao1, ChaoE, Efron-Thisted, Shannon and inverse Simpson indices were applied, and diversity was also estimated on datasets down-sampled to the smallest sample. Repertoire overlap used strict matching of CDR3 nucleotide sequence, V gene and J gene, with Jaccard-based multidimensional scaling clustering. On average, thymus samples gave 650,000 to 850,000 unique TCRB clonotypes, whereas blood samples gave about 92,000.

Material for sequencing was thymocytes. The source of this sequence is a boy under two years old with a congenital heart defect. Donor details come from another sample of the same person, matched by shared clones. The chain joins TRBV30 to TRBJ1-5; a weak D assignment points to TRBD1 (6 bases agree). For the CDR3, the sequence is CAWSPRTDNQPQHF. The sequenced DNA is TGTGCCTGGAGTCCACGGACAGACAATCAGCCCCAGCATTTT.